These 17 T cell receptor beta chains share one sample of origin, sequenced in a study of T-cell reconstitution after alpha-beta-depleted transplantation in children. TCRbeta library preparation incorporated unique molecular identifiers. TCRdb re-derived calls from the PCR reads in MiXCR, one entry per CDR3 protein. Found here are roughly 610,000 distinct CDR3 sequences, more than 9% of them singletons; the top ten hold less than 5%. This specimen was PBMCs from the stem cell graft donor, taken from the stem cell graft. The receptors originated from a human donor who donated a stem cell graft to a child with acute myeloid leukemia.

This chain connects TRBV5-1 to TRBJ2-4, with D possibly TRBD2 on 5 matching bases. The V gene's germline CDR1 is SGHRS and CDR2 YFSETQ. Trimming removed 0 bases from V and 8 bases from J, with 18 bases in between. This CDR3 region has 16 residues. As DNA, the CDR3 is TGCGCCAGCAGCTTGGGGCTAGCTTCCGGTCCCTACATTCAGTACTTC. Its translation is CASSLGLASGPYIQYF.

This clonotype was counted many times. V usage is TRBV15 and J usage is TRBJ2-1; 11 positions match TRBD2. This CDR3 contains 16 residues. V lost 3 bases, J lost 3 bases, and 4 bases stayed unmatched. Germline assignment: CDR1 LNHNV and CDR2 YYDKDF (reference sequence). This CDR3 reads CATSSPSGRIYNEQFF. The CDR3 DNA reads TGTGCCACCAGCAGCCCTAGCGGGAGGATCTACAATGAGCAGTTCTTC. Drawing the rest from reference TRBV15 and TRBJ2-1, the complete variable domain is DAMVIQNPRYQVTQFGKPVTLSCSQTLNHNVMYWYQQKSSQAPKLLFHYYDKDFNNEADTPDNFQSRRPNTSFCFLDIRSPGLGDTAMYLCATSSPSGRIYNEQFFGPGTRLTVL.

This chain uses TRBV12-3 or TRBV12-4 with TRBJ2-7; 9 positions match TRBD1. After removal of 3 bases from V and 6 bases from J, the junction contained 3 bases not matched to a gene. CDR3 length: 13 amino acids. CDR3 residues: CASSFGDRVEQYF. CDR3 DNA sequence: TGTGCCAGCAGTTTCGGGGACAGGGTCGAGCAGTACTTC.

This clonotype was detected only a few times. The chain is built from TRBV15 and TRBJ2-2; a possible D gene is TRBD1 (5 bases). The V gene lost 0 bases and the J gene lost 0 bases, with 8 bases spanning the gap. Looked up from germline, CDR1 is LNHNV and CDR2 is YYDKDF (reference sequence). The CDR3 length is 16 residues. The CDR3 spells CATSREQDPNTGELFF. The CDR3 coding sequence is TGTGCCACCAGCAGAGAACAGGATCCGAACACCGGGGAGCTGTTTTTT. The entire variable domain, with the rest obtained from reference TRBV15 and TRBJ2-2, is as follows: DAMVIQNPRYQVTQFGKPVTLSCSQTLNHNVMYWYQQKSSQAPKLLFHYYDKDFNNEADTPDNFQSRRPNTSFCFLDIRSPGLGDTAMYLCATSREQDPNTGELFFGEGSRLTVL.

This clonotype appeared a few times. The rearrangement uses TRBV20-1 and TRBJ2-1; TRBD2 agrees at 7 bases. Looked up from germline, CDR1 is DFQATT and CDR2 is SNEGSKA (reference sequence). The CDR3 contains 13 residues. V gave up 1 base and J gave up 9 bases; unmatched junction bases: 6. As DNA, the CDR3 is TGCAGTGCTAGAGCCCGACTAGCACTTGAGCAGTTCTTC. Translation: CSARARLALEQFF.

This clonotype was found a few times. The rearrangement uses TRBV29-1 and TRBJ2-1; the match to TRBD2 covers 11 bases. This CDR3 spans 14 amino acids. V gave up 4 bases and J gave up 6 bases; unmatched junction bases: 5. The V gene's germline CDR1 is SQVTM and CDR2 ANQGSEA. CDR3 amino acids: CSVGGTSGPNEQFF. CDR3 DNA: TGCAGCGTTGGGGGGACTAGCGGCCCCAATGAGCAGTTCTTC.

This clonotype was seen ten or more times. The V gene is TRBV6-2 or TRBV6-3, the J gene TRBJ2-7; 12 bases are shared with TRBD2. This CDR3 spans 14 amino acids. Germline V lookup: CDR1 MNHEY, CDR2 SVGEGT. The ends lost 6 bases at V and 3 bases at J; junction bases unmatched: 3. The CDR3 DNA follows: TGTGCCAGCAGGACTAGCGGGAGACTCTACGAGCAGTACTTC. This encodes CASRTSGRLYEQYF.

In its sample, this clonotype was seen many times. The chain is built from TRBV28 and TRBJ2-4, with D unresolved. CDR3 length: 13 residues. V lost 5 bases and J lost 7, with 12 bases in between. Germline CDR1 reads MDHEN; CDR2 reads SYDVKM. In nucleotides, the CDR3 is TGTGCCAGCAGTCTGCGGCCCGGGAACATTCAGTACTTC. This gives the protein CASSLRPGNIQYF.

The chain is built from TRBV11-3 and TRBJ2-5; the D is unclear. Germline CDR1 and CDR2: SGHNT and YENEEA. The CDR3 contains 13 residues. Between the trimmed V and J ends, which lost 3 bases and 5 bases, there was a span of 10 bases. CDR3 region: CASSFDSGETQYF. CDR3 coding DNA: TGTGCCAGCAGCTTTGATTCCGGGGAGACCCAGTACTTC.

This clonotype was found many times. The rearrangement joins TRBV29-1 to TRBJ2-1; weak D call: TRBD1 (5 bases). The CDR3 contains 13 residues. Trimming left V 3 bases short and J 9 bases short, with 15 bases between. Germline CDR1 SQVTM, CDR2 ANQGSEA. The CDR3 spells CSVDEQAQGEQFF. The CDR3 DNA reads as TGCAGCGTTGACGAACAGGCTCAGGGTGAGCAGTTCTTC.

This clonotype was observed many times. The V gene is TRBV20-1, the J gene TRBJ1-5; TRBD1 matches at 7 bases. The germline gives CDR1 DFQATT, CDR2 SNEGSKA (reference sequence). The CDR3 is 14 residues long. The V and J ends lost 3 bases and 6 bases, in that order; junction bases with no gene match: 8. The CDR3 is CSARRGGAFQPQHF. The CDR3 nucleotides are TGCAGTGCTAGGAGAGGGGGCGCTTTTCAGCCCCAGCATTTT.

The table lists this clonotype with a few counts. The chain links TRBV20-1 to TRBJ2-3; 8 bases match TRBD2. The J segment lost 9 bases and the V segment lost 5 bases, leaving 25 bases of the junction unmatched. The CDR3 is 18 residues long. CDR1 and CDR2 (germline): DFQATT, SNEGSKA (reference sequence). CDR3 loop: CSAGSRAGVALNGGTQYF. DNA for the CDR3: TGCAGTGCTGGGTCCCGAGCGGGAGTAGCCCTCAATGGGGGAACGCAGTATTTT.

The J gene is TRBJ2-3, the V gene TRBV9; unclear D gene. CDR3 length equals 15 residues. V lost 0 bases and J 0 bases, leaving 8 bases between the germline ends. The germline CDR1 and CDR2 sequences are SGDLS and YYNGEE. The CDR3 nucleotides are TGTGCCAGCAGCGTAGCGGTGACTAGCACAGATACGCAGTATTTT. Encoded protein: CASSVAVTSTDTQYF.

The chain is built from TRBV7-2 and TRBJ2-7; no firm D call. Trimming stripped 2 bases from V and 9 bases from J, with 11 bases between. In germline, CDR1 is SGHTA, CDR2 FQGNSA. The CDR3 sequence is 12 residues long. DNA of the CDR3: TGTGCCAGCAGCTTACCGCTGGAGCGGCAGTACTTC. It is translated as CASSLPLERQYF.

In this sample, this clonotype turned up a few times. The CDR3 nucleotides read TGCAGTGCTAGACAGCGGGGGGTGGGGTACACTGAAGCTTTCTTT. It encodes CSARQRGVGYTEAFF. The chain employs TRBV20-1 and TRBJ1-1; D perhaps matches TRBD1 (5 bases). Trimming stripped 2 bases from V and 3 bases from J, with 16 bases between. Germline-derived CDR1 and CDR2 are DFQATT and SNEGSKA (reference sequence). The CDR3 has 15 amino acids.

The rearrangement joins TRBV5-5 to TRBJ2-2, with D perhaps assigned TRBD1 or TRBD2 (6 bases each). This CDR3 is 15 amino acids long. Germline V gene data show CDR1 as SGHKS and CDR2 as YYEKEE (reference sequence). The V end was cut by 1 base, the J end by 6 bases, with 13 bases between. The CDR3 sequence is CASSLQGRGAGELFF. Written as DNA, the CDR3 is TGTGCCAGCAGCTTGCAGGGGCGGGGAGCCGGGGAGCTGTTTTTT.

The chain employs TRBV11-2 and TRBJ2-1; weak D call: TRBD2 (5 bases). V dropped 5 bases and J dropped 7 bases, with 18 bases sitting between them. The CDR3 runs 15 residues. Per the germline V gene, CDR1 is SGHAT and CDR2 is FQNNGV. In DNA form, the CDR3 reads TGTGCCAGCAGCCGATCGCCGGACGGAGGTAATGAGCAGTTCTTC. It is translated as CASSRSPDGGNEQFF.